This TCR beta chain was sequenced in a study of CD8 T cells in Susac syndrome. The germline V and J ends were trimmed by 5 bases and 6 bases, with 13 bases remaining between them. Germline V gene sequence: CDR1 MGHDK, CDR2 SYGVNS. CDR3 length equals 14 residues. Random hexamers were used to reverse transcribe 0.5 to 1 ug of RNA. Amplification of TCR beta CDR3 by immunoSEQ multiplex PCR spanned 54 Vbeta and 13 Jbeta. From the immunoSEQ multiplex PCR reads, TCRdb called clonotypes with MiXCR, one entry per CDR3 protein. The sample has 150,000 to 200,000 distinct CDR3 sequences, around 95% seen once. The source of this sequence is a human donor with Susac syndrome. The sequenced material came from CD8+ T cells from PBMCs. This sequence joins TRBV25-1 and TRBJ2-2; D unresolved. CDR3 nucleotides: TGTGCCAGCAGTTACCGCGAATTGTCCGGGGAGCTGTTTTTT. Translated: CASSYRELSGELFF. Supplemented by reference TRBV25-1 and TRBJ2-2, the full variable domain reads EADIYQTPRYLVIGTGKKITLECSQTMGHDKMYWYQQDPGMELHLIHYSYGVNSTEKGDLSSESTVSRIRTEHFPLTLESARPSHTSQYLCASSYRELSGELFFGEGSRLTVL.